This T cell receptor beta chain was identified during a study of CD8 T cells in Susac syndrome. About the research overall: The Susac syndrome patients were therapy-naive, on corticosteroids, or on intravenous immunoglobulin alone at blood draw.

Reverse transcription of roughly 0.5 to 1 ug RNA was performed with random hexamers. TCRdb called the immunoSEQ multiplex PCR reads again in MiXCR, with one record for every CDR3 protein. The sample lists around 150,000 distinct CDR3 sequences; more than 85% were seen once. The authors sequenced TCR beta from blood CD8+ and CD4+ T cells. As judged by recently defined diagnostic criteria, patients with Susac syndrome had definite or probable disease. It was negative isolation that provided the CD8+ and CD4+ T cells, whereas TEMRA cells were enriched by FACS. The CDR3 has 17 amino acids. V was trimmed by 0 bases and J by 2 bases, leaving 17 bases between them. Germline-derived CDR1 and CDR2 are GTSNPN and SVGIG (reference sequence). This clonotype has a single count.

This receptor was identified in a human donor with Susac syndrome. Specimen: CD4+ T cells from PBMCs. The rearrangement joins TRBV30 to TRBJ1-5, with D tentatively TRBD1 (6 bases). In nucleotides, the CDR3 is TGTGCCTGGAGTGTACGGGGGCTCGGGGGCGGCAATCAGCCCCAGCATTTT. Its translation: CAWSVRGLGGGNQPQHF.